Included here is one T cell receptor beta chain sequence, with context. The target of this receptor is not known. No quality values exist for individual bases; no much larger clone is one base distant. The cohort was made up of 666 healthy bone marrow donors. Cohort members were all nominally healthy when sampled, although unrecorded immune exposures were likely present. CMV serostatus was recorded as positive for 250 to 300 and negative for about 50% of the 666 cohort members, whereas no CMV serostatus was recorded for the donor in question. Every donor gave a peripheral blood sample, and the peripheral blood mononuclear cells from that sample were used for TCR beta sequencing. The Qiagen DNeasy Blood Extraction Kit was used to extract genomic DNA from the blood cell samples. This sample stems from a study of cytomegalovirus exposure and HLA in healthy donors (TCRdb year 2017). About the full investigation: An earlier analysis of several hundred of the donors reported more than 250 Gb of sequence data and 100 million to 140 million unique TCR beta sequences from some 180 million T cells. Roughly 300 gigabases of sequencing data and tens of millions of unique TCR sequences were included in an early release covering under 650 HLA-typed donors. Besides the first cohort of around 670 subjects, a separate validation cohort made up of over a hundred different subjects was used. HLA typing included class I and class II loci at four-digit resolution. Donor age, sex, ethnicity and CMV serostatus were compiled together with the repertoire data. To study patterns of TCR occurrence, a later analysis re-analyzed previously published TCR beta repertoires from 500 to 850 donors and added high-resolution HLA genotyping. The genetic ancestry cluster associated with self-reported Caucasian donors included roughly four fifths of the 398 genotyped donors. The study combined high-throughput TCR immunosequencing, statistical association of individual TCRs with disease status, and machine learning to predict cytomegalovirus infection status. The number of donors typed differed by locus, with roughly 620-630 for A, B, C, DRB1 and DQB1, more than 500 for DQA1, some 570 for DPA1, and some 440 for DPB1. About five DR-DQ haplotypes were handled as single units for association and clustering because linkage in the cohort was strong. The later analysis used no new phenotypic data to find candidate immune exposures, relying instead on TCR beta sequences and their occurrence across donors. The T cell repertoires of several hundred subjects were profiled by immunosequencing and related to cytomegalovirus serostatus. An earlier analysis of more than 450 of the donors used high-throughput TCR beta sequencing to judge whether each TCR beta V gene segment behaved as functional or pseudogenic. Every repertoire in the discovery cohort had been generated on one and the same sequencing platform. A later genetic analysis used genome-wide SNP genotypes for about 65% of the roughly 670 donors, treating that subset as a discovery cohort. On average, approximately 250,000 unique TCR beta nucleotide sequences were sequenced per donor among 398 genotyped donors of the cohort, with 15% to 20% of those sequences being non-productive. The study was designed to test whether signatures of past pathogen exposure could be identified by cataloging public T cell receptors. Results and caveats for the whole study, not just this receptor: According to a later analysis, parvovirus B19, influenza, CMV and Epstein-Barr virus appeared linked to several top co-occurrence clusters. Compared with equally common non-associated chains, HLA-associated TCR beta chains in a later analysis were more clonally expanded and had lower generation probabilities. In a later genetic analysis, fewer N-insertions in productive TCRs were reported among donors in an Asian-associated ancestry cluster than the roughly 700-donor mean. Because HLA typing was missing for some donors at each locus, association tests included only the typed subset. Cytomegalovirus status was reported to be diagnosed by the classifier with high specificity and sensitivity in both the original and validation cohorts. When HLA alleles, especially DR and DQ, strongly co-occurred, TCR associations were difficult to assign to individual alleles. A further reported finding was that TCR beta sequences accurately predicted the HLA-A and HLA-B alleles for most subjects in the first cohort. A few of the identified cytomegalovirus-associated TCR beta chains were confirmed in vitro to be specific for cytomegalovirus antigens. Over 15 rarely observed V segments, including chromosome 9 orphons, were excluded from the earlier analysis of several hundred of the donors because counts were too low. It was suggested by the authors that the approach could potentially be generalized to other disease states and immunological phenotypes. Some IMGT-functional V segments, including TRBV6-2 and TRBV6-3, could not be told apart with the 87-base-pair reads, so those segments were excluded. Specific HLA alleles were associated with over 15,000 TCR beta sequences at a false discovery rate of 0.05 in a later analysis. Most TCR sequences were observed very rarely across donors, whereas some public TCRs were present in many individuals. According to a later analysis, most CMV-associated TCR beta chains appeared to be HLA-restricted, and the HLA associations seemed to be driven largely by CMV exposure. Correlated functional status among segregating V segments might reflect linkage disequilibrium, but an unknown experimental factor could not be ruled out. A cluster of highly shared sequence variants was judged likely to be a technical artifact of the sequencing pipeline. The study gave a list of about 170 TCR beta chains associated with cytomegalovirus. In an earlier analysis of approximately 590 of the donors, most TCR beta V segments appeared in productive rearrangements about 87% or about 30% of the time, broadly matching IMGT annotations. This cohort had only TCR beta chains sequenced, and the lack of alpha or paired-chain data limited which features could be detected. The only immune exposure information available for the cohort was CMV serostatus. V-gene and J-gene trimming of TCR beta chains was associated with a missense DCLRE1C variant in a later genetic analysis, and the association was replicated in an independent cohort. According to a later analysis, TCR association rates differed among HLA loci, with DRB1 alleles showing the most associated TCRs and HLA-C alleles showing the fewest. Presence/absence analyses assumed roughly uniform sequencing depth across donors, an assumption that may not hold.

Taken from the germline V gene, the CDR1 and CDR2 loops are SGHRS and YFSETQ. V has 5 bases trimmed and J has 0 bases trimmed; junction bases matching no gene number 5. Measured from the cysteine to the phenylalanine, the CDR3 is 15 residues long. Here the CDR3 DNA is all that survives: 45 bases in frame from base 1. Library preparation was by the immunoSEQ multiplex PCR assay. For the multiplex PCR, a mixture combining 60 forward primers for TCR Vbeta segments and 13 reverse primers for TCR Jbeta segments was used. A multiplex PCR assay on genomic DNA amplified the CDR3 region of rearranged TCR beta genes. Amplified TCR beta libraries were sequenced as 87-base-pair reads on the Illumina HiSeq System. For the original study's pipeline: In a later analysis, approximately 74 million unique TCR beta chains were counted across the roughly 700 repertoires, and roughly 11 million of these chains were shared by at least two donors. To remove PCR and sequencing errors, raw reads were error-corrected and collapsed into unique sequences using a nearest-neighbor algorithm that merged closely related sequences. Alignment of CDR3 sequences to IMGT reference sequences was used to assign V, D and J gene segments. For a sequence to be retained, a match of at least six nucleotides to both a V gene segment and a J gene segment was required. Rearrangements were classified as productive when the CDR3 lacked stop codons and remained in frame with V and J, and all other rearrangements were classified as non-productive. Following IMGT convention, CDR3 was defined as the stretch from the second conserved V-encoded cysteine to the conserved J-encoded phenylalanine. Sequences without an unambiguous match to a single V gene segment were excluded from the earlier analysis of about 600 of the donors. In an earlier analysis of 587 of the donors, a V segment was called functional when productive rearrangements were above 56.7%, and segregating when the standard deviation between donors exceeded 5%. A statistical classification framework was built to diagnose cytomegalovirus status from the catalog of TCR beta chain sequences. A later analysis assigned V and J genes by comparing TCR nucleotide sequences with IMGT/GENE-DB human TR gene sequences. The TCRdist pipeline was used in a later analysis to assign CDR3 sequences and most-parsimonious VDJ recombination scenarios. In a later analysis, every TCR beta chain was defined by the combination of its CDR3 amino acid sequence and its V-gene family, and reads without a unique V-gene family were dropped. In a later analysis, nearly 600 highly shared, low-generation-probability nucleotide sequences were removed to address suspected cross-contamination and a sequencing artifact. In a later analysis, a clonal expansion index for each public chain was calculated from normalized within-repertoire ranks of inferred template counts. In a later analysis, generation probabilities were computed using a VDJ recombination model fitted to out-of-frame rearrangements, and the results were checked against IGoR. A later analysis scored TCR-TCR, TCR-HLA and TCR-CMV co-occurrence with hypergeometric tests, applying a repertoire-size bias correction to TCR pairs. A later analysis estimated false discovery rates by permuting HLA or CMV assignments 20 times. In a later analysis, co-occurring TCRs were grouped using DBSCAN, and TCRdist sequence similarity was added for clustering within HLA-allele-positive subsets. Repertoires with fewer than 30,000 or more than 120,000 public chains, plus five repertoires with anomalous nucleotide sharing, were excluded from co-occurrence clustering. The immuneACCESS repertoire file appears here via TCRdb, limited to in-frame rearrangements. These files lack a portion of the clones; in checked studies, under half of the deficit traces to unresolved V genes, and the cause of the others is not known. That table is the source of V, J and clone size, and D and trimming were worked out from the DNA. The sample records 200,000 to 250,000 clones, under 90% of which are singletons. The ten largest make up 1.3% of the sample.

This TCR came from a human donor in good health. The chain was built from TRBV5-1 and TRBJ2-3, and 8 junction bases match TRBD2. The specimen was PBMCs. The CDR3 protein: CASRATSGSTDTQYF. The DNA sequence is as follows: TGCGCCAGCAGGGCTACTAGCGGCAGCACAGATACGCAGTATTTT.